These 17 T cell receptor beta chains came from one sample sequenced in a study of blood T cells in healthy people across ages. Combining a sample-barcoded 5' primer with a J-beta primer mix, a second PCR ran for about 6 to 12 cycles. One entry per CDR3 protein, called by TCRdb with MiXCR from the 5' RACE reads. This sample carries about 1 million distinct CDR3 sequences, 45% of them seen once, and the ten largest clones take around 18%. Sequencing was carried out using blood. These receptors came from a woman in her sixties in good health.

Remarks on this clonotype: At one end, the junction sequence differs from germline, possibly due to a read error. Here the CDR3 DNA reads TGTGCCAGCAGTGAATGGGACAGGCGATCCAACTCCAACGAGCAGTACTTC. Translating it yields CASSEWDRRSNSNEQYF. V gene TRBV25-1 combines with J gene TRBJ2-7; 8 nucleotides match TRBD1. Germline V lookup: CDR1 MGHDK, CDR2 SYGVNS. The CDR3 runs 17 residues.

This clonotype was detected only a few times. This chain joins TRBV3-1 and TRBJ1-1, with a possible D match to TRBD1 (5 bases). The V and J ends lost 1 base and 8 bases respectively, with 11 bases between them. Looked up from germline, CDR1 is LGHDT and CDR2 is YNNKEL (reference sequence). The CDR3 consists of 13 residues. For the CDR3, the DNA is TGTGCCAGCAGCCAAGGGGGGAGACAAGAAGCTTTCTTT. The encoded protein is CASSQGGRQEAFF.

The chain couples TRBV29-1 to TRBJ1-1; 11 bases align to TRBD1. The CDR3 runs 15 residues. Germline V gives CDR1 SQVTM, CDR2 ANQGSEA. J lost 6 bases, V lost 8 bases, and 14 bases had no gene match. CDR3 residues: CSTGQGAFGASEAFF. The CDR3 bases are TGCAGCACTGGACAGGGGGCGTTTGGGGCCTCTGAAGCTTTCTTT.

In its sample, this clonotype was seen a few times. The J gene is TRBJ2-4, the V gene TRBV7-8; 11 bases align to TRBD1. The CDR3 runs to 17 residues. CDR1 is SGHVS and CDR2 is FQNEAQ in the germline V gene. V gave up 5 bases and J gave up 0 bases; unmatched junction bases: 6. CDR3 in amino acids: CASSPGTGGLAKNIQYF. The CDR3 DNA reads as TGTGCCAGCAGCCCAGGGACAGGGGGGCTAGCCAAAAACATTCAGTACTTC.

J is TRBJ2-7 and V is TRBV6-2 or TRBV6-3; 8 bases match TRBD1. The CDR3 loop spans 14 amino acids. The J segment lost 5 bases and the V segment lost 5 bases, leaving 8 bases of the junction unmatched. Germline CDR1 reads MNHEY; CDR2 reads SVGEGT. Written as DNA, the CDR3 is TGTGCCAGCAGTCTGGACAGGGTGCGACACGAGCAGTACTTC. Its translation: CASSLDRVRHEQYF.

The chain joins TRBV15 to TRBJ2-7; 9 bases are a match to TRBD1. With 1 base clipped from V and 5 bases from J, the junction kept 9 bases outside the gene matches. Germline V gene lookup returns CDR1 LNHNV and CDR2 YYDKDF (reference sequence). This CDR3 is built from 16 residues. This CDR3 is CATSRVLSQGANEQYF. CDR3 in DNA: TGTGCCACCAGCAGAGTTTTGTCACAGGGGGCCAACGAGCAGTACTTC. Full variable domain (missing parts from reference TRBV15 and TRBJ2-7): DAMVIQNPRYQVTQFGKPVTLSCSQTLNHNVMYWYQQKSSQAPKLLFHYYDKDFNNEADTPDNFQSRRPNTSFCFLDIRSPGLGDTAMYLCATSRVLSQGANEQYFGPGTRLTVT.

In this sample, this clonotype turned up many times. The CDR3 loop is CASSESPQETQYF. As DNA, the CDR3 is TGCGCCAGCAGTGAGTCGCCCCAAGAGACCCAGTACTTC. The rearrangement uses TRBV10-2 and TRBJ2-5; D is unresolved. CDR3 size: 13 residues. Germline V gives CDR1 WSHSY, CDR2 SAAADI. V was clipped by 0 bases and J by 1 base, with 3 bases between them.

The chain employs TRBV2 and TRBJ2-1, with 7 bases aligning to TRBD1. V was pared by 11 bases and J by 6 bases, with 7 bases of the junction left unmatched. This CDR3 has 12 amino acids. The germline gives CDR1 SNHLY, CDR2 FYNNEI. CDR3 residues: CAGNRDSNEQFF. The CDR3 DNA reads TGTGCCGGGAACCGGGACAGCAATGAGCAGTTCTTC.

This clonotype has just a few counts. The J gene is TRBJ2-7, the V gene TRBV7-9; no clear D. There are 13 residues in the CDR3. V lost 4 bases to trimming and J lost 5 bases, with 12 bases between them. Germline V gene lookup returns CDR1 SEHNR and CDR2 FQNEAQ (reference sequence). CDR3 DNA sequence: TGTGCCAGCAGCTCCCCTTATACGGACGAGCAGTACTTC. This gives the protein CASSSPYTDEQYF.

The V and J genes are TRBV9 and TRBJ2-7, with D perhaps matching TRBD1 (6 bases). CDR1 and CDR2 (germline): SGDLS, YYNGEE. The CDR3 runs to 14 residues. V was clipped by 4 bases and J by 5 bases, with 16 bases between them. The CDR3 DNA follows: TGTGCCAGCAGCACTCAACAGGGACGGGACGAGCAGTACTTC. This encodes CASSTQQGRDEQYF.

The chain employs TRBV20-1 and TRBJ2-5; 16 bases fit TRBD2. This CDR3 is built from 16 residues. Germline V lookup: CDR1 DFQATT, CDR2 SNEGSKA (reference sequence). Trimming at V came to 3 bases and at J to 5 bases, leaving 6 bases not matched to a gene. CDR3 in amino acids: CSARGTSGRAGETQYF. The CDR3 coding sequence is TGCAGTGCTAGGGGGACTAGCGGGAGGGCCGGCGAGACCCAGTACTTC.

This clonotype was recorded once. The V and J genes are TRBV6-2 or TRBV6-3 and TRBJ1-6, with TRBD1 matching over 7 bases. The CDR3 is 15 amino acids. From germline, CDR1 is MNHEY and CDR2 SVGEGT. Trimming took 9 bases from V and 5 from J; bases not matched to a gene: 10. The CDR3 is CASRPWDSDNSPLHF. In DNA form, the CDR3 reads TGTGCCAGTAGACCTTGGGACAGTGATAATTCACCCCTCCACTTT.

This rearrangement joins TRBV5-6 to TRBJ1-2; the D is unclear. CDR1 is SGHDT and CDR2 is YYEEEE in the germline V gene. The CDR3 consists of 13 residues. Trimming stripped 0 bases from V and 8 bases from J, with 11 bases between. This CDR3 reads CASSLATGLGYTF. The CDR3 DNA reads as TGTGCCAGCAGCTTGGCCACGGGGTTGGGCTACACCTTC.

CDR3 amino acids: CASSPPIQRSSYNEQFF. DNA for the CDR3: TGTGCCAGCTCACCACCGATACAGCGGAGCTCCTACAATGAGCAGTTCTTC. The chain carries TRBV18 and TRBJ2-1, with TRBD2 as a possible D gene (5 bases). The germline V gene has CDR1 KGHSH and CDR2 LQKENI. The CDR3 length is 17 residues. Deletions cut 0 bases from V and 0 bases from J, with 12 bases between.

This clonotype was counted between two and nine times. This sequence joins TRBV6-1 and TRBJ2-1, with D tentatively TRBD2 (6 bases). CDR3 length: 16 residues. V dropped 3 bases and J dropped 0 bases, with 12 bases sitting between them. CDR1 and CDR2 from the germline V gene are MNHNS and SASEGT. CDR3 DNA: TGTGCCAGCAGTGAGTTTGGGGGGAGCTCCTACAATGAGCAGTTCTTC. Amino acids: CASSEFGGSSYNEQFF.

CDR3 region: CASSFGPRLRGTYEQYF. CDR3 nucleotides: TGTGCCAGCAGTTTCGGCCCCAGACTTCGGGGTACCTACGAGCAGTACTTC. V gene TRBV12-3 or TRBV12-4 combines with J gene TRBJ2-7; D possibly corresponds to TRBD2 (5 bases). The CDR3 is 17 amino acids. Trimming took 3 bases from V and 2 from J, leaving 20 bases between them.

This rearrangement joins TRBV5-1 to TRBJ2-5, with 8 bases fitting TRBD2. Trimming cost V 0 bases and J 0 bases; bases outside gene matches: 4. CDR3 length: 16 amino acids. CDR1 is SGHRS, CDR2 YFSETQ, per germline. CDR3 in DNA: TGCGCCAGCAGCTTGGATCCGGGAGGGTACCAAGAGACCCAGTACTTC. Its protein product is CASSLDPGGYQETQYF. Based on the CDR3 plus reference TRBV5-1 and TRBJ2-5, the full variable domain is KAGVTQTPRYLIKTRGQQVTLSCSPISGHRSVSWYQQTPGQGLQFLFEYFSETQRNKGNFPGRFSGRQFSNSRSEMNVSTLELGDSALYLCASSLDPGGYQETQYFGPGTRLLVL.